This T cell receptor (beta chain) comes out of a study of cytomegalovirus exposure and HLA in healthy donors. The PCR used 60 Vbeta and 13 Jbeta primers. Measured with immunoSEQ multiplex PCR; TCRdb has only the in-frame clones, and not every one. The sample records tens of thousands of clones, roughly four fifths being singletons. Germline values: CDR1 SGHDT, CDR2 YYEEEE. Trimming took off 0 bases at V and 6 bases at J, with 18 bases between the two ends. This CDR3 has 16 amino acids. The origin of this receptor is a man aged 25 to 40 in good health and CMV-seronegative. This chain uses TRBV5-6 with TRBJ1-2; maybe TRBD1 (6 bases). The specimen sequenced was PBMCs. Written as DNA, the CDR3 is TGTGCCAGCAGCTTGGGACTGCCTGCAGGGGTAAATGGCTACACCTTC. It translates to CASSLGLPAGVNGYTF.